The entry that follows covers one T cell receptor beta chain sequence. Its cognate antigen is unknown. V was pared by 5 bases and J by 5 bases, with 15 bases between. This CDR3 has 14 residues. Germline values: CDR1 SEHNR, CDR2 FQNEAQ (reference sequence). Healthy donors had no documented immune events, such as infections, while sampled. Assay: immunoSEQ multiplex PCR; the TCRdb copy retains only in-frame clones and omits some. The repertoire holds under 70,000 clones, with around 87% as singletons. The record originates from a study of identifying expanded T cells in peripheral blood. General observations from the study: Clone count variance between approximately 2-week samples rose with total template count.

The sample comprised blood. This rearrangement joins TRBV7-9 to TRBJ2-5, with D perhaps matching TRBD2 (7 bases). The receptor was isolated from a person aged 18 to 69 in good health. The CDR3 region has the DNA TGTGCCAGCAGCCCAGAGGGGGGGTTGGAGACCCAGTACTTC. This gives the protein CASSPEGGLETQYF.